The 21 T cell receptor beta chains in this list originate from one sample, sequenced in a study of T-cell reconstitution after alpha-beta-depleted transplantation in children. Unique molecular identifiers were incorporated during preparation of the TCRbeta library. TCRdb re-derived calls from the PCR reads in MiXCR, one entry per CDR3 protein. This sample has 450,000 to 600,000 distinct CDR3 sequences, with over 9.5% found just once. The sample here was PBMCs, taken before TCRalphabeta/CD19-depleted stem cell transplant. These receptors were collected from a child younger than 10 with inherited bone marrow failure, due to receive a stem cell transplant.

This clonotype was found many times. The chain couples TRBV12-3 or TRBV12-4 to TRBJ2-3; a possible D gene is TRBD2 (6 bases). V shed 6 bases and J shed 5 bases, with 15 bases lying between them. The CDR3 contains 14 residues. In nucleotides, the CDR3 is TGTGCCAGCAGCAGGGTGGGACTGGGAGATACGCAGTATTTT. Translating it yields CASSRVGLGDTQYF.

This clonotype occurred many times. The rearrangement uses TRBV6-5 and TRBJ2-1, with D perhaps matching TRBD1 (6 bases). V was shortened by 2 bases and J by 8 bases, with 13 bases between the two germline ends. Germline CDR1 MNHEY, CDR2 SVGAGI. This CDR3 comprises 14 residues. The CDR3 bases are TGTGCCAGCAGTTACCACAGGGTGGGGGATGAGCAGTTCTTC. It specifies CASSYHRVGDEQFF.

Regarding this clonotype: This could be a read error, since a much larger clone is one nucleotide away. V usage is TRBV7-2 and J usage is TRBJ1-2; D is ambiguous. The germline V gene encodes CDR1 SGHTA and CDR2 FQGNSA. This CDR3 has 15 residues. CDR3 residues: CASSPSSFDFYGYPF. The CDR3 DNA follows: TGTGCCAGCAGCCCCTCTTCGTTTGATTTCTATGGCTACCCCTTC.

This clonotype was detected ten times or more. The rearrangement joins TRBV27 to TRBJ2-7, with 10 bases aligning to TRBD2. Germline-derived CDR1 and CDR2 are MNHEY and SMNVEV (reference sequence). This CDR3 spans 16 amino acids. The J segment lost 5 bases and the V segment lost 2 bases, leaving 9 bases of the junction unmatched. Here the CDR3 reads CASSLKSGRASNEQYF. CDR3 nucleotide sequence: TGTGCCAGCAGTTTAAAGAGCGGGAGGGCCTCAAACGAGCAGTACTTC.

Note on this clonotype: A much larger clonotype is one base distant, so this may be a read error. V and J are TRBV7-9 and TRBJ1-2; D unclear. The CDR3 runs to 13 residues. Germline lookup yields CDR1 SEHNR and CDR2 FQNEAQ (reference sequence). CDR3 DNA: TGTTCCAGCAGCTTAAGCAGGAACTATGGCTACACCTTC. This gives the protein CSSSLSRNYGYTF.

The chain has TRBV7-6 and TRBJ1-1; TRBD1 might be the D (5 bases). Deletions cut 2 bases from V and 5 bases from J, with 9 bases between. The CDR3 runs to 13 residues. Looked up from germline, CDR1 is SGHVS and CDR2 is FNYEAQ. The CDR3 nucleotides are TGTGCCAGCAGCTTAACGGGGGAAACTGAAGCTTTCTTT. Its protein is CASSLTGETEAFF.

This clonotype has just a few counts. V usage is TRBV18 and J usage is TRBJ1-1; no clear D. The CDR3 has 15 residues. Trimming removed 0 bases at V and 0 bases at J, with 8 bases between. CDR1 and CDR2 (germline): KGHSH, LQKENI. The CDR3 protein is CASSPPLALNTEAFF. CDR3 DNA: TGTGCCAGCTCACCACCTTTAGCTTTGAACACTGAAGCTTTCTTT. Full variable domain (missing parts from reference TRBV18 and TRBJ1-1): NAGVMQNPRHLVRRRGQEARLRCSPMKGHSHVYWYRQLPEEGLKFMVYLQKENIIDESGMPKERFSAEFPKEGPSILRIQQVVRGDSAAYFCASSPPLALNTEAFFGQGTRLTVV.

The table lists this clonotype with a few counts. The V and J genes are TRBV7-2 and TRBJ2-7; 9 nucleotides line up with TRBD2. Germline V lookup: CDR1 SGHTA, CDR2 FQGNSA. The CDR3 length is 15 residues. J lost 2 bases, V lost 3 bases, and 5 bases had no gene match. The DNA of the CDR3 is TGTGCCAGCAGCTTCCGGCTAGCGGGACCCTACGAGCAGTACTTC. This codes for CASSFRLAGPYEQYF.

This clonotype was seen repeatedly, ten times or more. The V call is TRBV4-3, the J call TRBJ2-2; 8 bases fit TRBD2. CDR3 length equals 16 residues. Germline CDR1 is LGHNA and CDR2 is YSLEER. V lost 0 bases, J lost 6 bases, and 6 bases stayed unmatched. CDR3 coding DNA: TGCGCCAGCAGCCAAGAGAAGCGGGAGTTTGCCGGGGAGCTGTTTTTT. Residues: CASSQEKREFAGELFF.

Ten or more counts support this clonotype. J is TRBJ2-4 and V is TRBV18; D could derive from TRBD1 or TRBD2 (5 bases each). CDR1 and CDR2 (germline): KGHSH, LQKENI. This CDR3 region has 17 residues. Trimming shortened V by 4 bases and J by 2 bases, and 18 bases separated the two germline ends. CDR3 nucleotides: TGTGCCAGCTCACTTGCCGGGACGGCGCTCTCCAAAAACATTCAGTACTTC. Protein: CASSLAGTALSKNIQYF. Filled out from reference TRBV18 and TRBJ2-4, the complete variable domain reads NAGVMQNPRHLVRRRGQEARLRCSPMKGHSHVYWYRQLPEEGLKFMVYLQKENIIDESGMPKERFSAEFPKEGPSILRIQQVVRGDSAAYFCASSLAGTALSKNIQYFGAGTRLSVL.

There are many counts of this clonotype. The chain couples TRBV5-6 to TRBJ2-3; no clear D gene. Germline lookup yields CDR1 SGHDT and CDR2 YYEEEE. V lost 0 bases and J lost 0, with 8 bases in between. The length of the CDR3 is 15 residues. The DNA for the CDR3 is TGTGCCAGCAGCTTGGTACTGACTAGCACAGATACGCAGTATTTT. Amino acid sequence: CASSLVLTSTDTQYF.

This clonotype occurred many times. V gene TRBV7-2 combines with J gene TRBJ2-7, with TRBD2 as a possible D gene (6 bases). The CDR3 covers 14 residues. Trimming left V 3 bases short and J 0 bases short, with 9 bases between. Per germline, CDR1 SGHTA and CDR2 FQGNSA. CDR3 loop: CASSLDYPSYEQYF. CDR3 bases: TGTGCCAGCAGCTTGGACTACCCCTCCTACGAGCAGTACTTC.

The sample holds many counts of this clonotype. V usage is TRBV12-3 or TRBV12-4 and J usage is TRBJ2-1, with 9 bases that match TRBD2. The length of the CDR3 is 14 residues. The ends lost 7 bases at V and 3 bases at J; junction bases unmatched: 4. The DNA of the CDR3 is TGTGCCAGCACCCTACTAGCGGGCTACAATGAGCAGTTCTTC. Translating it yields CASTLLAGYNEQFF.

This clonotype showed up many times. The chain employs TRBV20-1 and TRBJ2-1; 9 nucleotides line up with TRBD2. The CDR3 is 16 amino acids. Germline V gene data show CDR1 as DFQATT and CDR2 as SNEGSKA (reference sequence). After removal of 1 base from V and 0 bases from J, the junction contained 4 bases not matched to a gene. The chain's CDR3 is CSARVFSGSSYNEQFF. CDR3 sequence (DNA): TGCAGTGCTAGAGTCTTTAGCGGGAGCTCCTACAATGAGCAGTTCTTC.

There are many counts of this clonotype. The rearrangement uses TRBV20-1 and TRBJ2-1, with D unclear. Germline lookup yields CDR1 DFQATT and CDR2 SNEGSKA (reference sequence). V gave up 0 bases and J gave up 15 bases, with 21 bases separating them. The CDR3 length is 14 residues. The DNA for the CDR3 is TGCAGTGCTAGAGATGGCTTAGGCCGGGCCTCGGGGTTCTTC. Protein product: CSARDGLGRASGFF.

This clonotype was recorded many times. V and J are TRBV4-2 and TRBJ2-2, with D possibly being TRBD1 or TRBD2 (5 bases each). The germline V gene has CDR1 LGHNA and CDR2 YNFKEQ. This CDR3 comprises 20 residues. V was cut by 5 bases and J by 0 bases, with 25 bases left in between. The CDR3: CASSGRYRGLDFANTGELFF. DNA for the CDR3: TGTGCCAGCAGCGGAAGATATCGGGGCCTGGACTTCGCGAACACCGGGGAGCTGTTTTTT.

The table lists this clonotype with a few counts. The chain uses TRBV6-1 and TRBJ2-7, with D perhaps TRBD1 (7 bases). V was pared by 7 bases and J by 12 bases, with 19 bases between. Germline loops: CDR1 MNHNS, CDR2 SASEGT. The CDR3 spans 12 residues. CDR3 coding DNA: TGTGCCAGCAAGGGTTCCAGGGGGGTGCCGTACTTC. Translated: CASKGSRGVPYF.

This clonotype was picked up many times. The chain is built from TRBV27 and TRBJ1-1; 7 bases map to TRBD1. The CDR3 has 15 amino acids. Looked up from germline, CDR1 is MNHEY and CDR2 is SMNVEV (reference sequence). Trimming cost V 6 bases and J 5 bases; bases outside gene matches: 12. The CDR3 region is CASRPRQGVGTEAFF. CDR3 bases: TGTGCCAGCAGACCGAGACAGGGTGTGGGAACTGAAGCTTTCTTT.

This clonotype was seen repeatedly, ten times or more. CDR3 sequence reads: CASSQKLAGGGEQYF. The CDR3 nucleotides read TGTGCCAGCAGCCAAAAACTAGCGGGAGGGGGCGAGCAGTACTTC. The gene calls are TRBV3-1 and TRBJ2-7; the match to TRBD2 covers 13 bases. V shed 2 bases, J shed 6 bases, and the junction held 4 bases outside the gene matches. Germline V gene sequence: CDR1 LGHDT, CDR2 YNNKEL (reference sequence). The CDR3 runs 15 residues.

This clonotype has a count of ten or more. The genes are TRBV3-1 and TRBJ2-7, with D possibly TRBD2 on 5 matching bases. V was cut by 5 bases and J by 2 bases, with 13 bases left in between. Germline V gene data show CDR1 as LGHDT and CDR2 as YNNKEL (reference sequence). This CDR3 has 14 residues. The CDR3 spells CASSSGLEPYEQYF. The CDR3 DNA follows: TGTGCCAGCAGCTCTGGACTTGAACCCTACGAGCAGTACTTC.

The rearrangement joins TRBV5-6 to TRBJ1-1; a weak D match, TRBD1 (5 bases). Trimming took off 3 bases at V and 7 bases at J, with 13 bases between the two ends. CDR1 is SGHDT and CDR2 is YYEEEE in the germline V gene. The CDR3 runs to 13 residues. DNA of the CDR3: TGTGCCAGCAGCTGGAGAGGGGAAAATGAAGCTTTCTTT. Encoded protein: CASSWRGENEAFF. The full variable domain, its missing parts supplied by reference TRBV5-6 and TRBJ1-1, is DAGVTQSPTHLIKTRGQQVTLRCSPKSGHDTVSWYQQALGQGPQFIFQYYEEEERQRGNFPDRFSGHQFPNYSSELNVNALLLGDSALYLCASSWRGENEAFFGQGTRLTVV.